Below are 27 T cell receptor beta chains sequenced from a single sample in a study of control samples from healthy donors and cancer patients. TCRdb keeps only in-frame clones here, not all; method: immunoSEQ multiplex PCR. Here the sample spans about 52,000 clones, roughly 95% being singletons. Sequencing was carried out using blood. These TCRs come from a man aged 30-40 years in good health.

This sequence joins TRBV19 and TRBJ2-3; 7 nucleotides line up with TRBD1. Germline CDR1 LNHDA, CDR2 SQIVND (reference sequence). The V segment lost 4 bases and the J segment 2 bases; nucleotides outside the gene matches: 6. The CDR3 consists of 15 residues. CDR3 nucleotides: TGTGCCAGTAGTAAGACAGGGTGGGTCACAGATACGCAGTATTTT. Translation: CASSKTGWVTDTQYF.

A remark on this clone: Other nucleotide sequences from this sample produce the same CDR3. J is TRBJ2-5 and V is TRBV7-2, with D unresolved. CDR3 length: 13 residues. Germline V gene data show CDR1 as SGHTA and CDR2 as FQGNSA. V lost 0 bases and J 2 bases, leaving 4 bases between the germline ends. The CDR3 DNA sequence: TGTGCCAGCAGCTTAGCCAGACAAGAGACCCAGTACTTC. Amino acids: CASSLARQETQYF.

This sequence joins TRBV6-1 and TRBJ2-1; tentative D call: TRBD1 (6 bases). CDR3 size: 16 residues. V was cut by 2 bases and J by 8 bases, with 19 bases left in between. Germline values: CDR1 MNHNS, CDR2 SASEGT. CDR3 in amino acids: CASSEQAGAASDEQFF. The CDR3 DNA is TGTGCCAGCAGTGAACAGGCAGGGGCCGCGAGTGATGAGCAGTTCTTC.

CDR3 coding DNA: TGTGCCATCCGCCTCAGGGGTCCGAACACCGGGGAGCTGTTTTTT. This translates into CAIRLRGPNTGELFF. The V call is TRBV10-3, the J call TRBJ2-2, with D possibly TRBD1 on 6 matching bases. The V and J ends lost 8 bases and 0 bases respectively, with 13 bases between them. The CDR3 loop spans 15 amino acids. Germline V gene sequence: CDR1 ENHRY, CDR2 SYGVKD.

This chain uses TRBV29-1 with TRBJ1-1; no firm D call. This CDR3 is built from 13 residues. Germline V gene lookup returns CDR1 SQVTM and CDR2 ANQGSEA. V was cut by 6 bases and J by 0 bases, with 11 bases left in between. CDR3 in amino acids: CSVRTGMNTEAFF. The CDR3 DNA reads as TGCAGCGTGAGGACGGGGATGAACACTGAAGCTTTCTTT. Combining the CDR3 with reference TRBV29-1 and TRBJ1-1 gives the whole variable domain SAVISQKPSRDICQRGTSLTIQCQVDSQVTMMFWYRQQPGQSLTLIATANQGSEATYESGFVIDKFPISRPNLTFSTLTVSNMSPEDSSIYLCSVRTGMNTEAFFGQGTRLTVV.

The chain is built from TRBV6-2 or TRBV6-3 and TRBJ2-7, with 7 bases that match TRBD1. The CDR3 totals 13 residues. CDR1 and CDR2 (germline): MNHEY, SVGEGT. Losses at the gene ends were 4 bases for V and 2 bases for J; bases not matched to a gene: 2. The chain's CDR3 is CASSWDRPYEQYF. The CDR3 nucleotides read TGTGCCAGCAGTTGGGACAGACCCTACGAGCAGTACTTC.

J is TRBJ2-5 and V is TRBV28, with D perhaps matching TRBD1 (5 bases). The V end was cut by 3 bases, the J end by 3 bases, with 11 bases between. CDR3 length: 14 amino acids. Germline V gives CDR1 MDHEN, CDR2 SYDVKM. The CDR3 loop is CASSFRDREETQYF. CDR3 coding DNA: TGTGCCAGCAGTTTTAGAGACAGAGAAGAGACCCAGTACTTC.

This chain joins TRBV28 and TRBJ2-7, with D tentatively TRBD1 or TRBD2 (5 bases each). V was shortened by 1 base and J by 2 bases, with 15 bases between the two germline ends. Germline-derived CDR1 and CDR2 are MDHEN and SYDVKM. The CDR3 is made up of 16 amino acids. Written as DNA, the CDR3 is TGTGCCAGCAGTTTATTGCCGGGGCGCAGTACCTACGAGCAGTACTTC. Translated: CASSLLPGRSTYEQYF.

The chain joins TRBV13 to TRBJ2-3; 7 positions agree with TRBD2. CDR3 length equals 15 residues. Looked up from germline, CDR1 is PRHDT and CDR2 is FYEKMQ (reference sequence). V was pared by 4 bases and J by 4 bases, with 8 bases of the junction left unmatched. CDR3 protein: CASSYREVGADTQYF. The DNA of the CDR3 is TGTGCCAGCAGCTACCGGGAGGTGGGTGCAGATACGCAGTATTTT.

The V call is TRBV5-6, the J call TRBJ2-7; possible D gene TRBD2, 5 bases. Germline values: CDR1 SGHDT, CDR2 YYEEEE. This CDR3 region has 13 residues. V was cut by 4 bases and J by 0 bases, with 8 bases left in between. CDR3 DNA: TGTGCCAGCAGCCCCGGACTCTCCTACGAGCAGTACTTC. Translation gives CASSPGLSYEQYF.

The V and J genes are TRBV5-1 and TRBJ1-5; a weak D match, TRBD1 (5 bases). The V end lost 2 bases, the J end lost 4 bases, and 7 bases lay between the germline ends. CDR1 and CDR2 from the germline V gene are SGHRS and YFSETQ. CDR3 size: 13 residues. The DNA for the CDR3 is TGCGCCAGCAGCTTAGGGGTAAATCAGCCCCAGCATTTT. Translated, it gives CASSLGVNQPQHF.

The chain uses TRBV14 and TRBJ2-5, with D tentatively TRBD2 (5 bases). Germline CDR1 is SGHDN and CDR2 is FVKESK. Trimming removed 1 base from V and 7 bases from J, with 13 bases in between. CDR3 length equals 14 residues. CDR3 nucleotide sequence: TGTGCCAGCAGCCAAGGCGACGGTACTAGGACCCAGTACTTC. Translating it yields CASSQGDGTRTQYF. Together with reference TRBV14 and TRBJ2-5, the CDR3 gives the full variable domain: EAGVTQFPSHSVIEKGQTVTLRCDPISGHDNLYWYRRVMGKEIKFLLHFVKESKQDESGMPNNRFLAERTGGTYSTLKVQPAELEDSGVYFCASSQGDGTRTQYFGPGTRLLVL.

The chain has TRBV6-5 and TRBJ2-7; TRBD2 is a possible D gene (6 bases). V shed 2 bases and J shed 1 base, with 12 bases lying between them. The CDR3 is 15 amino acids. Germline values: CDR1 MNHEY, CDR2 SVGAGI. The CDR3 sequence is CASSYTRDSSYEQYF. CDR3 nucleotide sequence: TGTGCCAGCAGTTACACGCGGGACTCTTCCTACGAGCAGTACTTC.

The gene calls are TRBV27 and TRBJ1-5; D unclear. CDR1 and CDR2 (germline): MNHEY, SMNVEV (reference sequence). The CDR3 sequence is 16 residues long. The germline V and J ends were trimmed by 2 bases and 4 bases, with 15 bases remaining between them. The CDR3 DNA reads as TGTGCCAGCAGTTTAAAGGCGGGTATGCTGAATCAGCCCCAGCATTTT. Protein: CASSLKAGMLNQPQHF.

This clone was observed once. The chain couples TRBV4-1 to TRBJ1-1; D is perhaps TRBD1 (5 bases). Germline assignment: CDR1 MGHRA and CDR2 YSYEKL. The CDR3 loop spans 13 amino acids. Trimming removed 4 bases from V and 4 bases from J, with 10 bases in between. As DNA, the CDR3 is TGCGCCAGCAGCCGGGGGAGTGTCACTGAAGCTTTCTTT. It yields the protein CASSRGSVTEAFF.

This CDR3 is CASSALGGPNQPQHF. CDR3 coding DNA: TGTGCCAGCAGCGCCCTAGGGGGGCCCAATCAGCCCCAGCATTTT. The V call is TRBV9, the J call TRBJ1-5; perhaps TRBD1 as D (6 bases). Trimming stripped 3 bases from V and 3 bases from J, with 13 bases between. CDR1 and CDR2 from the germline V gene are SGDLS and YYNGEE. The CDR3 is 15 amino acids.

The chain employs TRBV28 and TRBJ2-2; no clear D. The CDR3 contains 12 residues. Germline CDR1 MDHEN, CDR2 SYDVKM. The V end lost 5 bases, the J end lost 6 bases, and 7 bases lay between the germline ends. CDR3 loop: CASSLGSGELFF. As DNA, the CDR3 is TGTGCCAGCAGTCTTGGGTCCGGGGAGCTGTTTTTT.

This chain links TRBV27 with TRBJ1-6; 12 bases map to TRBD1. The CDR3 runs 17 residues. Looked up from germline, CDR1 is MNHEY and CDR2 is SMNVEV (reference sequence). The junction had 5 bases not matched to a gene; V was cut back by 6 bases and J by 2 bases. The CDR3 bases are TGTGCCAGCAGGAGGGACAGGGGGCGAACCTATAATTCACCCCTCCACTTT. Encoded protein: CASRRDRGRTYNSPLHF.

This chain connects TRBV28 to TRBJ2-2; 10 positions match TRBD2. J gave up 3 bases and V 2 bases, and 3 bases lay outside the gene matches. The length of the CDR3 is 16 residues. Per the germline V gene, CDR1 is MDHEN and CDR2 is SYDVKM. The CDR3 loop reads CASSLLAGVDTGELFF. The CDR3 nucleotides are TGTGCCAGCAGTTTACTAGCGGGAGTAGACACCGGGGAGCTGTTTTTT.

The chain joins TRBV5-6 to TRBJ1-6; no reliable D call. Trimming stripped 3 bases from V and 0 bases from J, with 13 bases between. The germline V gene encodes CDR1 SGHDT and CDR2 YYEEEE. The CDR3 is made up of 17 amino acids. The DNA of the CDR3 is TGTGCCAGCAGCTCGGTGACCGCCAGCTCCTATAATTCACCCCTCCACTTT. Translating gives CASSSVTASSYNSPLHF.

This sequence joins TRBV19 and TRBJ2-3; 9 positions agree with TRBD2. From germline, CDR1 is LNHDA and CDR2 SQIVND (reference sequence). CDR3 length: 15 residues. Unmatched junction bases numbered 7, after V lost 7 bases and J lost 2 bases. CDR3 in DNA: TGTGCCAGTACCTCTGGCGGGAGGGCCACAGATACGCAGTATTTT. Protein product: CASTSGGRATDTQYF.

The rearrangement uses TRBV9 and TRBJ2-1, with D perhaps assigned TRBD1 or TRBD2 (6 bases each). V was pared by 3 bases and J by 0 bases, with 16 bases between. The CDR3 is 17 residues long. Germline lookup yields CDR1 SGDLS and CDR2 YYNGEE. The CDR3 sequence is CASSGTRGPSSYNEQFF. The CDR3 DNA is TGTGCCAGCAGCGGGACCCGGGGGCCGAGCTCCTACAATGAGCAGTTCTTC.

The CDR3 reads CASSLRDRPDEQYF. The CDR3 region has the DNA TGTGCCAGCAGCCTTCGGGACAGGCCCGACGAGCAGTACTTC. The rearrangement joins TRBV3-1 (or the pseudogene TRBV3-2) to TRBJ2-7; the match to TRBD1 covers 8 bases. The germline V gene encodes CDR1 LGHDT and CDR2 YNNKEL (reference sequence). This CDR3 is 14 amino acids long. J gave up 5 bases and V 4 bases, and 7 bases lay outside the gene matches.

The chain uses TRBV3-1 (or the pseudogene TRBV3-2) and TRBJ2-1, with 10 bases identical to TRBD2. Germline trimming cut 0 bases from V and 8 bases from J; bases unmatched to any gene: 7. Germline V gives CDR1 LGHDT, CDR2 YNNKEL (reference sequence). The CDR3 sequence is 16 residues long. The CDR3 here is CASSQEIAGGRDEQFF. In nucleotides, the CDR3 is TGTGCCAGCAGCCAAGAGATAGCGGGAGGTCGGGATGAGCAGTTCTTC.

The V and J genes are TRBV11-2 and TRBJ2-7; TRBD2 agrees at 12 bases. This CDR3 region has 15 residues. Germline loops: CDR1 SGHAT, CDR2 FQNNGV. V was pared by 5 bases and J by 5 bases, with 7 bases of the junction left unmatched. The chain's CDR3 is CASSHLAGGIHEQYF. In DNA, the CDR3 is TGTGCCAGCAGCCATCTAGCGGGAGGGATCCACGAGCAGTACTTC.

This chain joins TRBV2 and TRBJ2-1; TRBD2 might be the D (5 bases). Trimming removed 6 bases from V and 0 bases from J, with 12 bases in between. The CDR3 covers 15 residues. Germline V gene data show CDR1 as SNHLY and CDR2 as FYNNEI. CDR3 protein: CASSARGSSYNEQFF. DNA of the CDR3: TGTGCCAGCAGCGCTCGCGGGTCCTCCTACAATGAGCAGTTCTTC.

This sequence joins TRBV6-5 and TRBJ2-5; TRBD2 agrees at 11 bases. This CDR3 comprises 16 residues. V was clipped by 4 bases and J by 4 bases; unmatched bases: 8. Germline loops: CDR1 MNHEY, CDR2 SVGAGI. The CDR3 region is CASSSSSTSGRETQYF. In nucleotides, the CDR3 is TGTGCCAGCAGTTCGTCATCCACTAGCGGGAGAGAGACCCAGTACTTC.